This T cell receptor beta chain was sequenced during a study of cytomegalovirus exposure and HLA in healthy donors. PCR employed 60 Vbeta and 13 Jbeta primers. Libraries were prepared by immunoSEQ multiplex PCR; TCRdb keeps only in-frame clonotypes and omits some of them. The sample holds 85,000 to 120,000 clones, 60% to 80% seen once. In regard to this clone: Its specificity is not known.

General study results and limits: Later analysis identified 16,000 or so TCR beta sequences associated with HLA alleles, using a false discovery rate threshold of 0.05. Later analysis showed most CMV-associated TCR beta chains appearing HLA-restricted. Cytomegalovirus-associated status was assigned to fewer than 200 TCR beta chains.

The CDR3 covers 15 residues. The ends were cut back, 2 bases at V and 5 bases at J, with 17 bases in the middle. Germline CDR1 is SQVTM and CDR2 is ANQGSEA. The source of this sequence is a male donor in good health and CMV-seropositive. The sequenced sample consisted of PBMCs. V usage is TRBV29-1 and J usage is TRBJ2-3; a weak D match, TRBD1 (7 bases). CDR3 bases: TGCAGCGTTGAACGTACAGGGCAGGGGGGAGATACGCAGTATTTT. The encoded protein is CSVERTGQGGDTQYF.